These 7 T cell receptor beta chains came from one sample sequenced in a study of cytomegalovirus exposure and HLA in healthy donors. PCR primers comprised 60 Vbeta and 13 Jbeta primers. The assay was immunoSEQ multiplex PCR, and TCRdb's table has in-frame clones only and misses some. The data contain under 200,000 clones, approximately 11% of them singletons. Sequenced input: PBMCs. The origin of the receptors is a man between 50 and 59 years old in good health and CMV-seropositive.

This chain connects TRBV7-8 to TRBJ1-1; 10 bases fit TRBD1. Germline V gives CDR1 SGHVS, CDR2 FQNEAQ. With 5 bases clipped from V and 4 bases from J, the junction kept 7 bases outside the gene matches. The CDR3 is 15 amino acids. The CDR3 loop is CASSRGTGAGTEAFF. In DNA, the CDR3 is TGTGCCAGCAGCCGAGGGACAGGGGCGGGCACTGAAGCTTTCTTT.

This chain joins TRBV4-3 and TRBJ1-6, with 9 positions matching TRBD1. J was trimmed by 10 bases and V by 0 bases; bases with no gene match: 7. This CDR3 has 16 residues. Germline loops: CDR1 LGHNA, CDR2 YSLEER. The DNA of the CDR3 is TGCGCCAGCAGCCAAGATACGGGACAGGGTTACTCACCCCTCCACTTT. It encodes CASSQDTGQGYSPLHF.

The table lists this clone with a few counts. The rearrangement uses TRBV19 and TRBJ2-2; 7 bases map to TRBD1. The CDR3 loop spans 16 amino acids. Germline lookup yields CDR1 LNHDA and CDR2 SQIVND (reference sequence). Trimming at V came to 1 base and at J to 4 bases, leaving 6 bases not matched to a gene. DNA for the CDR3: TGTGCCAGTAGTATAGGCCGACAGGGACGCACCGGGGAGCTGTTTTTT. This translates into CASSIGRQGRTGELFF.

This clone has only a few counts. The chain uses TRBV4-3 and TRBJ2-7; maybe TRBD1 (6 bases). CDR1 LGHNA and CDR2 YSLEER come from the germline V gene. The CDR3 runs 15 residues. The ends were cut back, 3 bases at V and 3 bases at J, with 15 bases in the middle. CDR3 amino acids: CASSHQGKAFYEQYV. In nucleotides, the CDR3 is TGCGCCAGCAGCCATCAGGGGAAGGCGTTCTACGAGCAGTACGTC.

The V call is TRBV14, the J call TRBJ1-6; possibly TRBD1 for D (5 bases). V shed 4 bases and J shed 10 bases, with 11 bases lying between them. Germline V gene lookup returns CDR1 SGHDN and CDR2 FVKESK. The CDR3 has 13 residues. The CDR3 DNA reads as TGTGCCAGCAGCCCCCGGCGGGGCTCACCCCTCCACTTT. This gives the protein CASSPRRGSPLHF.

This chain links TRBV7-2 with TRBJ1-3, with D possibly TRBD1 on 5 matching bases. Germline V CDR1 and CDR2: SGHTA, FQGNSA. This CDR3 has 15 residues. Deletions cut 1 base from V and 5 bases from J, with 12 bases between. The DNA of the CDR3 is TGTGCCAGCAGCTTAGAGTCCGGGGGTAGAAACACCATATATTTT. Translated: CASSLESGGRNTIYF.

This clone was observed a handful of times. The chain couples TRBV28 to TRBJ2-3; the D gene is possibly TRBD2 (6 bases). Germline V gene lookup returns CDR1 MDHEN and CDR2 SYDVKM. The CDR3 totals 16 residues. V dropped 7 bases and J dropped 2 bases, with 19 bases sitting between them. CDR3 in DNA: TGTGCCAGCACCCGATCTGGGCGGGGTGACACAGATACGCAGTATTTT. Translated, it gives CASTRSGRGDTDTQYF.